This entry lists 10 T cell receptor beta chains sequenced from one sample in a study of T-cell reconstitution after alpha-beta-depleted transplantation in children. The TCRbeta library was prepared with unique molecular identifiers. One entry per CDR3 protein, called by TCRdb with MiXCR from the PCR reads. The sample has hundreds of thousands of distinct CDR3 sequences, approximately 10% seen once. The specimen comprised PBMCs, sampled before TCRalphabeta/CD19-depleted stem cell transplant. These receptors all come from a child aged 2-15 years with inherited bone marrow failure, due to receive a stem cell transplant.

In this sample, this clonotype turned up a few times. The V and J genes are TRBV12-3 or TRBV12-4 and TRBJ2-4; D remains unclear. The CDR3 loop spans 19 amino acids. V gave up 6 bases and J gave up 0 bases, with 24 bases separating them. In DNA form, the CDR3 reads TGTGCCAGCAGCCCCCTCCCAGCATCGATACCATTAGCCAAAAACATTCAGTACTTC. Residues: CASSPLPASIPLAKNIQYF.

This clonotype was detected many times. Relative to the germline gene, one junction end is altered; a read error may explain this. This chain joins TRBV7-7 and TRBJ2-3; tentatively, D is TRBD2 (5 bases). This CDR3 comprises 15 residues. In germline, CDR1 is SSHAT, CDR2 FNYEAQ (reference sequence). This chain's CDR3 is CASSVALTSTDTQYF. CDR3 sequence (DNA): TGTGCTAGCAGCGTAGCGCTCACTAGCACAGATACGCAGTATTTT.

At least ten counts were recorded for this clonotype. J is TRBJ1-5 and V is TRBV7-2, with a weak D call TRBD1 (5 bases). Trimming removed 3 bases at V and 3 bases at J, with 6 bases between. The CDR3 covers 13 residues. Germline V gene sequence: CDR1 SGHTA, CDR2 FQGNSA. The CDR3 loop reads CASSFGTNQPQHF. DNA for the CDR3: TGTGCCAGCAGCTTTGGGACCAATCAGCCCCAGCATTTT.

In this sample, this clonotype turned up many times. The rearrangement uses TRBV12-3 or TRBV12-4 and TRBJ2-1, with TRBD2 identical over 10 bases. This CDR3 spans 14 amino acids. V was clipped by 2 bases and J by 9 bases; unmatched bases: 4. The CDR3 loop is CASSLNLAGVEQFF. The CDR3 DNA reads TGTGCCAGCAGTTTAAATCTAGCGGGAGTTGAGCAGTTCTTC.

This clonotype was recorded at least ten times. J is TRBJ2-3 and V is TRBV27; no reliable D call. This CDR3 contains 13 residues. V was clipped by 2 bases and J by 6 bases, with 9 bases between them. CDR1 is MNHEY and CDR2 is SMNVEV in the germline V gene (reference sequence). CDR3 sequence (DNA): TGTGCCAGCAGTTTAGGCCCCCCGGATACGCAGTATTTT. It is translated as CASSLGPPDTQYF.

This clonotype was recorded many times. The J gene is TRBJ2-1, the V gene TRBV20-1, with 7 bases fitting TRBD2. V lost 2 bases to trimming and J lost 1 base; unmatched junction nucleotides: 8. Germline CDR1 DFQATT, CDR2 SNEGSKA (reference sequence). This CDR3 comprises 16 residues. CDR3 region: CSARKLLAVSYNEQFF. CDR3 nucleotides: TGCAGTGCTAGAAAATTGCTAGCGGTTTCCTACAATGAGCAGTTCTTC.

There are many counts of this clonotype. The J gene is TRBJ2-1, the V gene TRBV20-1, with 9 positions matching TRBD2. The CDR3 runs 17 residues. With 3 bases clipped from V and 2 bases from J, the junction kept 11 bases outside the gene matches. The V gene's germline CDR1 is DFQATT and CDR2 SNEGSKA (reference sequence). The CDR3 here is CSASSFMGLATYNEQFF. For the CDR3, the DNA is TGCAGTGCTAGCAGCTTCATGGGACTAGCCACCTACAATGAGCAGTTCTTC.

Many counts were recorded for this clonotype. The CDR3 DNA reads as TGTGCCAGTAGGGACCCCGGGAGAGAGACCCAGTACTTC. Its protein product is CASRDPGRETQYF. The rearrangement links TRBV12-3 or TRBV12-4 to TRBJ2-5; possibly TRBD2 for D (6 bases). This CDR3 has 13 amino acids. The ends were cut back, 9 bases at V and 4 bases at J, with 15 bases in the middle.

The table lists this clonotype with many counts. This chain links TRBV9 with TRBJ2-2; D unclear. This CDR3 region has 13 residues. Germline lookup yields CDR1 SGDLS and CDR2 YYNGEE. V dropped 7 bases and J dropped 0 bases, with 7 bases sitting between them. The CDR3 spells CASRVTNTGELFF. The CDR3 DNA reads as TGTGCCAGCCGGGTAACGAACACCGGGGAGCTGTTTTTT.

This clonotype has ten or more counts. V is TRBV25-1 and J is TRBJ2-1; 10 nucleotides align to TRBD2. J lost 7 bases, V lost 0 bases, and 18 bases had no gene match. Germline assignment: CDR1 MGHDK and CDR2 SYGVNS. This CDR3 is built from 20 residues. The CDR3 region has the DNA TGTGCCAGCAGTGAATATACCTTCTCTAGAACTAGCGGGGATGGAAATGAGCAGTTCTTC. Encoded protein: CASSEYTFSRTSGDGNEQFF. Full variable domain (remainder filled in from reference TRBV25-1 and TRBJ2-1): EADIYQTPRYLVIGTGKKITLECSQTMGHDKMYWYQQDPGMELHLIHYSYGVNSTEKGDLSSESTVSRIRTEHFPLTLESARPSHTSQYLCASSEYTFSRTSGDGNEQFFGPGTRLTVL.